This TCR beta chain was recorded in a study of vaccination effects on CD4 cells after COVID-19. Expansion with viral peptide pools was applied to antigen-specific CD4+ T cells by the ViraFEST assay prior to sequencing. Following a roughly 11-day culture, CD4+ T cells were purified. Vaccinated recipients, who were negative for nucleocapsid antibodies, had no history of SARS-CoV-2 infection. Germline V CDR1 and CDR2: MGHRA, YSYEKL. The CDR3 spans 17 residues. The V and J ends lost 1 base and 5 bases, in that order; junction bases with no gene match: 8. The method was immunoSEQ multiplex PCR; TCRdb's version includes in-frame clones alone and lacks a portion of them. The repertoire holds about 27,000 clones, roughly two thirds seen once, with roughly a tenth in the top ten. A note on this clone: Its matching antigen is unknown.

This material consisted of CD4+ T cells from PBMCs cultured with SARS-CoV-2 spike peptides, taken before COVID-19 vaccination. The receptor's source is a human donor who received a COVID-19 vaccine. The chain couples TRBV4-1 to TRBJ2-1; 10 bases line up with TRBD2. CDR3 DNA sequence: TGCGCCAGCAGCCAAGGGCGTCAGAGCGGGAGGGACAATGAGCAGTTCTTC. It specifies CASSQGRQSGRDNEQFF.